The 18 T cell receptor beta chains listed next were all sequenced from one sample in a study of siplizumab effects on memory and regulatory T cells. Only in-frame clones appear in the TCRdb table, and some are missing; sequencing was by immunoSEQ multiplex PCR. Of approximately 97,000 clones listed, roughly 92% were seen once; the top ten hold 1% to 1.3%. Input material: CD4+ T cells sorted from blood. The receptor source for this set is a human donor in good health.

The J gene is TRBJ2-1, the V gene TRBV5-4, with D tentatively TRBD2 (5 bases). V was shortened by 0 bases and J by 9 bases, with 16 bases between the two germline ends. CDR3 length: 15 amino acids. The V gene's germline CDR1 is SGHNT and CDR2 YYREEE (reference sequence). The CDR3 here is CASSLERRASSEQFF. The DNA for the CDR3 is TGTGCCAGCAGCTTGGAACGGAGAGCTAGCAGTGAGCAGTTCTTC. Supplemented by reference TRBV5-4 and TRBJ2-1, the full variable domain reads ETGVTQSPTHLIKTRGQQVTLRCSSQSGHNTVSWYQQALGQGPQFIFQYYREEENGRGNFPPRFSGLQFPNYSSELNVNALELDDSALYLCASSLERRASSEQFFGPGTRLTVL.

V usage is TRBV5-5 and J usage is TRBJ2-5; tentatively, D is TRBD1 or TRBD2 (5 bases each). This CDR3 region has 15 residues. Trimming left V 5 bases short and J 14 bases short, with 28 bases between. Germline values: CDR1 SGHKS, CDR2 YYEKEE (reference sequence). This CDR3 reads CASSSNGGPLGWLYF. The CDR3 DNA is TGTGCCAGCAGTTCGAATGGGGGACCCCTGGGTTGGTTATACTTC.

The chain carries TRBV19 and TRBJ1-5; 9 nucleotides agree with TRBD1. V was clipped by 5 bases and J by 4 bases; unmatched bases: 6. CDR3 length equals 15 residues. Germline assignment: CDR1 LNHDA and CDR2 SQIVND (reference sequence). For the CDR3, the DNA is TGTGCCAGTAGTCTCCGGGACAGGGCTAATCAGCCCCAGCATTTT. This codes for CASSLRDRANQPQHF.

The chain recombines TRBV9 with TRBJ1-4, with a tentative D call TRBD1 (6 bases). The V end was cut by 4 bases, the J end by 7 bases, with 14 bases between. Germline V gives CDR1 SGDLS, CDR2 YYNGEE. This CDR3 has 14 amino acids. The CDR3 region has the DNA TGTGCCAGCAGCCCTCAGCAGGGGACTGAAAAACTGTTTTTT. Translated: CASSPQQGTEKLFF. The full variable domain, in which reference TRBV9 and TRBJ1-4 provide the parts outside the CDR3, is DSGVTQTPKHLITATGQRVTLRCSPRSGDLSVYWYQQSLDQGLQFLIQYYNGEERAKGNILERFSAQQFPDLHSELNLSSLELGDSALYFCASSPQQGTEKLFFGSGTQLSVL.

The gene calls are TRBV7-3 and TRBJ2-5, with 7 bases identical to TRBD2. CDR1 is SGHTA and CDR2 is FQGTGA in the germline V gene. Germline trimming cut 0 bases from V and 5 bases from J; bases unmatched to any gene: 6. This CDR3 has 15 residues. The CDR3 DNA reads TGTGCCAGCAGCTTAACGGCGGGGGAGTGGGAGACCCAGTACTTC. Its translation: CASSLTAGEWETQYF.

This clone was detected once. The chain recombines TRBV7-3 with TRBJ2-3, with TRBD1 as a possible D gene (5 bases). The CDR3 is 16 amino acids. Trimming took off 6 bases at V and 0 bases at J, with 16 bases between the two ends. The germline CDR1 and CDR2 sequences are SGHTA and FQGTGA. As DNA, the CDR3 is TGTGCCAGCAGTCAACAGGCGTCTATCAGCACAGATACGCAGTATTTT. Protein: CASSQQASISTDTQYF.

Regarding this clone: At one end, the junction sequence differs from germline, possibly due to a read error. The chain carries TRBV27 and TRBJ2-1; D is perhaps TRBD1 or TRBD2 (7 bases each). The CDR3 spans 15 residues. From germline, CDR1 is MNHEY and CDR2 SMNVEV (reference sequence). CDR3 residues: CASSSARGGGMRQLF. The CDR3 DNA reads as TGTGCCAGCAGTTCCGCCCGGGGAGGGGGCATGAGGCAGCTCTTC.

The chain joins TRBV7-3 to TRBJ1-1; D is unclear. V was pared by 2 bases and J by 1 base, with 11 bases between. This CDR3 has 15 residues. Germline CDR1 reads SGHTA; CDR2 reads FQGTGA. CDR3 in amino acids: CASSLSEAGNTEAFF. The CDR3 DNA reads as TGTGCCAGCAGCTTATCAGAGGCGGGGAACACTGAAGCTTTCTTT. Supplemented by reference TRBV7-3 and TRBJ1-1, the full variable domain reads GAGVSQTPSNKVTEKGKYVELRCDPISGHTALYWYRQSLGQGPEFLIYFQGTGAADDSGLPNDRFFAVRPEGSVSTLKIQRTERGDSAVYLCASSLSEAGNTEAFFGQGTRLTVV.

This clone was seen just once. This chain connects TRBV5-6 to TRBJ2-3; 11 nucleotides line up with TRBD2. CDR1 is SGHDT, CDR2 YYEEEE, per germline. This CDR3 spans 16 amino acids. Trimming at V came to 4 bases and at J to 6 bases, leaving 10 bases not matched to a gene. The CDR3 DNA sequence: TGTGCCAGCAGCCCCGGACTAGCGGGTCTACTGGATACGCAGTATTTT. Protein: CASSPGLAGLLDTQYF.

The gene calls are TRBV11-2 and TRBJ2-1; D call uncertain. Germline assignment: CDR1 SGHAT and CDR2 FQNNGV. The CDR3 runs to 15 residues. Trimming stripped 6 bases from V and 3 bases from J, with 15 bases between. The chain's CDR3 is CASRNNWVYYNEQFF. CDR3 coding DNA: TGTGCCAGCAGAAACAATTGGGTATACTACAATGAGCAGTTCTTC.

The V gene is TRBV5-4, the J gene TRBJ2-5; possibly TRBD2 for D (5 bases). Trimming left V 1 base short and J 2 bases short, with 12 bases between. Germline loops: CDR1 SGHNT, CDR2 YYREEE (reference sequence). The CDR3 extends over 15 amino acids. Written as DNA, the CDR3 is TGTGCCAGCAGCTTGAACGGGAACTTACAAGAGACCCAGTACTTC. It codes for CASSLNGNLQETQYF. Combining the CDR3 with reference TRBV5-4 and TRBJ2-5 gives the whole variable domain ETGVTQSPTHLIKTRGQQVTLRCSSQSGHNTVSWYQQALGQGPQFIFQYYREEENGRGNFPPRFSGLQFPNYSSELNVNALELDDSALYLCASSLNGNLQETQYFGPGTRLLVL.

This clone occurred once. The chain combines TRBV7-3 with TRBJ2-1, with no clear D. V lost 5 bases and J 0 bases, leaving 11 bases between the germline ends. This CDR3 region has 15 residues. CDR1 SGHTA and CDR2 FQGTGA come from the germline V gene. The CDR3, as DNA: TGTGCCAGCAGCCCACAGATGAGCTCCTACAATGAGCAGTTCTTC. Translating gives CASSPQMSSYNEQFF.

V is TRBV5-1 and J is TRBJ1-1; D remains ambiguous. The CDR3 is 16 amino acids. Looked up from germline, CDR1 is SGHRS and CDR2 is YFSETQ. The V end was cut by 4 bases, the J end by 1 base, with 17 bases between. The CDR3 sequence: CASSPGSPRKNTEAFF. The DNA of the CDR3 is TGCGCCAGCAGCCCCGGGTCCCCAAGGAAGAACACTGAAGCTTTCTTT. The full variable domain, in which reference TRBV5-1 and TRBJ1-1 provide the parts outside the CDR3, is KAGVTQTPRYLIKTRGQQVTLSCSPISGHRSVSWYQQTPGQGLQFLFEYFSETQRNKGNFPGRFSGRQFSNSRSEMNVSTLELGDSALYLCASSPGSPRKNTEAFFGQGTRLTVV.

The gene calls are TRBV7-2 and TRBJ2-2; a possible D gene is TRBD1 (6 bases). Germline V gene sequence: CDR1 SGHTA, CDR2 FQGNSA. The CDR3 sequence is 15 residues long. V was shortened by 7 bases and J by 6 bases, with 18 bases between the two germline ends. In nucleotides, the CDR3 is TGTGCCAGCACCTCCCAAGGGGGTGGGGCCGGGGAGCTGTTTTTT. This codes for CASTSQGGGAGELFF.

On this clone: One end of the junction fails to match germline, which may point to a read error. The V gene is TRBV29-1, the J gene TRBJ1-3; 8 bases are a match to TRBD1. CDR1 and CDR2 from the germline V gene are SQVTM and ANQGSEA. The CDR3 consists of 13 residues. CDR3 DNA sequence: TGCAGCGTAGTAGGGACAGGTGGATACACCATATATTTT. Amino acids: CSVVGTGGYTIYF.

The chain uses TRBV14 and TRBJ2-3; perhaps TRBD2 as D (5 bases). There are 15 residues in the CDR3. Trimming stripped 0 bases from V and 0 bases from J, with 7 bases between. Germline CDR1 reads SGHDN; CDR2 reads FVKESK. The DNA for the CDR3 is TGTGCCAGCAGCCAAGACCGAGGGAGCACAGATACGCAGTATTTT. Amino acids: CASSQDRGSTDTQYF.

J is TRBJ2-7 and V is TRBV30; 8 bases line up with TRBD1. CDR3 length equals 13 residues. With 0 bases clipped from V and 5 bases from J, the junction kept 3 bases outside the gene matches. The germline V gene encodes CDR1 GTSNPN and CDR2 SVGIG (reference sequence). The CDR3 coding sequence is TGTGCCTGGAGTGTGAGGACAGGGCACGAGCAGTACTTC. This encodes CAWSVRTGHEQYF.

The V gene is TRBV7-2, the J gene TRBJ2-7; no clear D gene. Germline CDR1 and CDR2: SGHTA and FQGNSA. The CDR3 is 13 residues long. The germline V and J ends were trimmed by 5 bases and 4 bases, with 12 bases remaining between them. The CDR3 protein is CASSHAVGYEQYF. In nucleotides, the CDR3 is TGTGCCAGCAGCCATGCCGTGGGATACGAGCAGTACTTC. Variable domain in full (rest from reference TRBV7-2 and TRBJ2-7): GAGVSQSPSNKVTEKGKDVELRCDPISGHTALYWYRQSLGQGLEFLIYFQGNSAPDKSGLPSDRFSAERTGGSVSTLTIQRTQQEDSAVYLCASSHAVGYEQYFGPGTRLTVT.